This entry is about one T cell receptor (beta chain). The method was immunoSEQ multiplex PCR; TCRdb's version includes in-frame clones alone and lacks a portion of them. The top ten hold 2.5% of the sample, which has about 32,000 clones, less than 90% seen once. This specimen belongs to a study of preoperative IRX-2 immunotherapy in early breast cancer. The CDR3 length is 16 residues. V lost 4 bases to trimming and J lost 8 bases, with 23 bases between them. In germline, CDR1 is MDHEN, CDR2 SYDVKM. The sample's treatment: preoperative locoregional IRX-2 cytokine immunotherapy. Preoperative locoregional IRX-2 cytokine immunotherapy was tested in the phase Ib source study.

Sequencing was performed on lymph node tissue, taken from a patient treated with IRX-2 immunotherapy. This rearrangement joins TRBV28 to TRBJ1-2; TRBD1 is a possible D gene (6 bases). The sequence derives from a human donor with breast cancer. In nucleotides, the CDR3 is TGTGCCAGCAGTTCGAAGAGGGGGAGGTTTTCGGGCGGCTACACCTTC. Encoded protein: CASSSKRGRFSGGYTF.